Listed below are T cell receptor beta chains from one sample, sequenced in a study of CD8 T cells in Susac syndrome. Each CDR3 protein gets one entry after TCRdb re-called the immunoSEQ multiplex PCR reads with MiXCR. Of some 100,000 distinct CDR3 sequences listed, around 93% are singletons. Sample: CD8+ T cells from PBMCs. Every receptor here comes from a human donor in good health. Both conserved end residues are part of each CDR3. The D gene is left open where the match is weak. Size is stated for part of the rows, as once, few or many counts, or as a class when the clone is expanded.

size	V	J	length	D	CDR3	DNA
NA	TRBV3-1	TRBJ1-1	18	TRBD1	CASSQESRQGALGTEAFF	TGTGCCAGCAGCCAAGAATCCCGACAGGGTGCCCTTGGCACTGAAGCTTTCTTT
NA	TRBV15	TRBJ1-1	15	NA	CATRGDTGFSTEAFF	TGTGCCACCAGGGGGGATACAGGGTTTTCCACTGAAGCTTTCTTT
NA	TRBV7-2	TRBJ2-2	15	TRBD1	CASSSRQGYTGELFF	TGTGCCAGCAGCTCCCGACAGGGCTACACCGGGGAGCTGTTTTTT
NA	TRBV9	TRBJ2-1	14	TRBD2	CASSVSGGANEQFF	TGTGCCAGCAGCGTTAGCGGGGGGGCCAATGAGCAGTTCTTC
NA	TRBV5-6	TRBJ1-1	14	TRBD1	CASSDQDRGTEAFF	TGTGCCAGCAGTGACCAGGACAGGGGAACTGAAGCTTTCTTT
NA	TRBV7-2	TRBJ2-6	18	TRBD1	CASTPWTGLTSGANVLTF	TGTGCCAGCACACCCTGGACAGGTCTTACGTCTGGGGCCAACGTCCTGACTTTC
few	TRBV3-1	TRBJ2-7	14	TRBD1	CASSQGTGLREQYF	TGTGCCAGCAGCCAAGGGACAGGGCTACGCGAGCAGTACTTC
NA	TRBV29-1	TRBJ1-2	20	NA	CSVEDLRVSSTAPASYGYTF	TGCAGCGTTGAAGATCTTCGGGTTTCTTCCACGGCCCCTGCGTCCTATGGCTACACCTTC
once	TRBV7-2	TRBJ1-2	13	NA	CASSLGGSYGYTF	TGTGCCAGCAGCTTAGGTGGGAGCTATGGCTACACCTTC
NA	TRBV9	TRBJ2-7	14	TRBD1	CASSGDRENYEQYF	TGTGCCAGCAGCGGAGACAGGGAGAACTACGAGCAGTACTTC
NA	TRBV30	TRBJ1-1	15	TRBD1	CAWSGGTGTNTEAFF	TGTGCCTGGAGTGGGGGGACAGGGACCAACACTGAAGCTTTCTTT
few	TRBV21-1	TRBJ2-7	16	NA	CASSSFGTGSSYEQYF	NA
NA	TRBV25-1	TRBJ1-2	14	NA	CASSEVGSNYGYTF	TGTGCCAGCAGTGAAGTGGGCTCTAACTATGGCTACACCTTC
NA	TRBV5-6	TRBJ2-7	12	TRBD1	CASSRQGYEQYF	TGTGCCAGCAGCCGACAGGGCTACGAGCAGTACTTC
NA	TRBV5-1	TRBJ2-3	13	NA	CASSTTVTDTQYF	TGCGCCAGCAGCACTACAGTCACAGATACGCAGTATTTT
NA	TRBV29-1	TRBJ2-5	13	NA	CSVGWMGQETQYF	TGCAGCGTTGGGTGGATGGGGCAAGAGACCCAGTACTTC
NA	TRBV29-1	TRBJ2-1	10	TRBD2	CSGGGVEQFF	TGCAGCGGCGGGGGGGTTGAGCAGTTCTTC
NA	TRBV7-2	TRBJ2-3	18	TRBD2	CASSLLGLAGGSTDTQYF	TGTGCCAGCAGCTTACTGGGACTAGCGGGGGGGAGCACAGATACGCAGTATTTT
NA	TRBV7-3	TRBJ1-1	13	NA	CASSWGYGTEAFF	TGTGCCAGCAGCTGGGGATATGGGACTGAAGCTTTCTTT
NA	TRBV5-1	TRBJ1-1	14	NA	CASSFGVVNTEAFF	TGCGCCAGCAGCTTTGGCGTCGTGAACACTGAAGCTTTCTTT
NA	TRBV20-1	TRBJ2-5	15	TRBD2	CSASKGGGAQETQYF	TGCAGTGCCTCAAAGGGCGGGGGGGCCCAAGAGACCCAGTACTTC
NA	TRBV2	TRBJ1-2	11	NA	CASRQDYGYTF	TGTGCCAGCAGACAAGACTATGGCTACACCTTC
once	TRBV20-1	TRBJ2-5	17	NA	CSAIVMMGGPRGETQYF	TGCAGTGCCATCGTAATGATGGGGGGGCCTCGGGGAGAGACCCAGTACTTC
NA	TRBV20-1	TRBJ2-5	14	TRBD2	CSARDSGVQETQYF	TGCAGTGCTAGAGATAGCGGGGTCCAAGAGACCCAGTACTTC
NA	TRBV29-1	TRBJ2-5	15	NA	CSVEDRGEDQETQYF	TGCAGCGTTGAAGATCGCGGGGAAGACCAAGAGACCCAGTACTTC
few	TRBV4-3	TRBJ2-7	14	NA	CASREVGGPVEQYF	TGCGCCAGCAGAGAGGTGGGGGGCCCGGTCGAGCAGTACTTC
NA	TRBV7-6	TRBJ2-1	14	TRBD2	CASSLAAGGNEQFF	TGTGCCAGCAGCTTGGCAGCGGGAGGGAATGAGCAGTTCTTC
NA	TRBV29-1	TRBJ2-7	10	NA	CSVLSVEQYF	TGCAGCGTCCTATCGGTAGAGCAGTACTTC
NA	TRBV20-1	TRBJ2-6	17	NA	CSASPGDRRYGANVLTF	TGCAGTGCTAGTCCCGGAGACAGACGCTATGGGGCCAACGTCCTGACTTTC
NA	TRBV12-3/TRBV12-4	TRBJ2-1	14	NA	CASSRNRPNNEQFF	TGTGCCAGCAGTCGGAACAGACCAAACAATGAGCAGTTCTTC
NA	TRBV20-1	TRBJ2-3	15	NA	CSARRPGAEADTQYF	TGCAGTGCTAGACGTCCGGGAGCGGAGGCAGATACGCAGTATTTT
NA	TRBV12-3/TRBV12-4	TRBJ2-7	15	NA	CASTTNGAEAYEQYF	TGTGCCAGCACCACAAACGGAGCCGAGGCCTACGAGCAGTACTTC
NA	TRBV29-1	TRBJ2-7	15	TRBD2	CSVESTSASSYEQYF	TGCAGCGTTGAGTCTACTAGCGCGAGCTCCTACGAGCAGTACTTC
NA	TRBV18	TRBJ1-2	16	TRBD1	CASSPYRDRGNSGYTF	TGTGCCAGCTCACCATACCGGGACAGGGGTAACTCTGGCTACACCTTC
NA	TRBV4-3	TRBJ2-6	18	NA	CASSQEPHRGSGANVLTF	TGCGCCAGCAGCCAAGAACCTCATAGGGGCTCTGGGGCCAACGTCCTGACTTTC
NA	TRBV29-1	TRBJ2-7	13	NA	CSVAIGHGYEQYF	TGCAGCGTTGCCATAGGACACGGCTACGAGCAGTACTTC
NA	TRBV12-3/TRBV12-4	TRBJ1-2	14	NA	CASTPGQQIYGYTF	TGTGCCAGCACTCCGGGACAACAGATTTATGGCTACACCTTC
NA	TRBV7-9	TRBJ2-7	14	TRBD1	CASSAGQETYEQYF	TGTGCCAGCAGTGCGGGACAGGAGACCTACGAGCAGTACTTC
NA	TRBV6-2/TRBV6-3	TRBJ2-3	14	NA	CASSSGGSTDTQYF	TGTGCCAGCAGTTCAGGGGGGAGCACAGATACGCAGTATTTT
NA	TRBV11-2	TRBJ1-5	15	NA	CASSLVRGNNQPQHF	TGTGCCAGCAGCTTGGTTCGGGGGAACAATCAGCCCCAGCATTTT
NA	TRBV20-1	TRBJ2-3	11	NA	CSAGPTDTQYF	TGCAGTGCTGGTCCCACAGATACGCAGTATTTT
NA	TRBV3-1	TRBJ2-1	14	NA	CASSQDLARGEQFF	TGTGCCAGCAGCCAAGATCTGGCAAGGGGTGAGCAGTTCTTC
NA	TRBV7-2	TRBJ2-2	15	NA	CASSPGSGEIGELFF	TGTGCCAGCAGCCCTGGCTCCGGGGAGATCGGGGAGCTGTTTTTT